The clone carrying this T cell receptor beta chain was found a few times. The CDR3 consists of 19 residues. Germline CDR1 and CDR2: MDHEN and SYDVKM. Trimming removed 6 bases at V and 0 bases at J, with 25 bases between. This specimen comes from a study of shared T cell receptors in the human thymus. This table comes from immunoSEQ multiplex PCR, and its TCRdb copy is limited to in-frame clones, with some not included. The sample yields approximately 490,000 clones, 75% to 85% seen once. The sample was also linked to a second study, of human thymus T cells. This second study notes: Samples came from healthy Finnish infants during open corrective cardiac surgery. It was from resections taken during corrective heart surgery that the thymus tissue came. In thymic and blood repertoires alike, V and J usage looked biased. Related research reported highly overlapping thymic repertoires among unrelated individuals.

The receptor comes from a boy under three years old with a congenital heart defect. The chain employs TRBV28 and TRBJ2-3; possibly TRBD1 for D (7 bases). Sequencing was done on a sample of thymocytes. The CDR3 nucleotides read TGTGCCAGCAGCCCCAGTTTGGAGCACGCGGGACAGAGCACAGATACGCAGTATTTT. Its protein is CASSPSLEHAGQSTDTQYF. Combining the CDR3 with reference TRBV28 and TRBJ2-3 gives the whole variable domain DVKVTQSSRYLVKRTGEKVFLECVQDMDHENMFWYRQDPGLGLRLIYFSYDVKMKEKGDIPEGYSVSREKKERFSLILESASTNQTSMYLCASSPSLEHAGQSTDTQYFGPGTRLTVL.